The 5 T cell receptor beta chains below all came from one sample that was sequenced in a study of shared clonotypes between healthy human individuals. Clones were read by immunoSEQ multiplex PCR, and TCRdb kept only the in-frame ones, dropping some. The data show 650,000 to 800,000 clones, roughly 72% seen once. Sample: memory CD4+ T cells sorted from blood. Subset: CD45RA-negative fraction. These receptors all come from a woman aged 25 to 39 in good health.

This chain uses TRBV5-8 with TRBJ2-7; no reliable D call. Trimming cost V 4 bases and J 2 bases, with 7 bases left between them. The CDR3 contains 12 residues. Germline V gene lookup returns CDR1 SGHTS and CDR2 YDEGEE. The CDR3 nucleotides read TGTGCCAGCAGCATAACTACCTACGAGCAGTACTTC. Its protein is CASSITTYEQYF.

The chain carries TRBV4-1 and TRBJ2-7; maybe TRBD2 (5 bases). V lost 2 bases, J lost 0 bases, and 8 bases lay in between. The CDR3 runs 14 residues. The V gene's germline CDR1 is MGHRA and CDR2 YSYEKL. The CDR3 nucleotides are TGCGCCAGCAGCCAATATACTAGCTCCTACGAGCAGTACTTC. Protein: CASSQYTSSYEQYF.

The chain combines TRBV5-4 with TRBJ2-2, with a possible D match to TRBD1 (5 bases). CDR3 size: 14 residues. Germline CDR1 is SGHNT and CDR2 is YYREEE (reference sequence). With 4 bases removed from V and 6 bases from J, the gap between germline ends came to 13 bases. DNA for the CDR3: TGTGCCAGCAGCGCACACCAGGGTGCCGGGGAGCTGTTTTTT. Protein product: CASSAHQGAGELFF.

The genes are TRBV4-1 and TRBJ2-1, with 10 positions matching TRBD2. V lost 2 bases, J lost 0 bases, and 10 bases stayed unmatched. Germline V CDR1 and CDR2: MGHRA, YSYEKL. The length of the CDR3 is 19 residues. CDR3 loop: CASSQSGRALHNSYNEQFF. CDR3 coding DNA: TGCGCCAGCAGCCAAAGCGGGAGGGCATTACACAACTCCTACAATGAGCAGTTCTTC.

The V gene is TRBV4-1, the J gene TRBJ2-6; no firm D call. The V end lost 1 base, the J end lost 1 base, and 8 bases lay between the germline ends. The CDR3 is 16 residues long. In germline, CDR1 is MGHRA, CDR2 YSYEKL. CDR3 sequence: CASSQGAGSGANVLTF. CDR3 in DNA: TGCGCCAGCAGCCAAGGGGCCGGGTCTGGGGCCAACGTCCTGACTTTC.